The sequence of this T cell receptor beta chain was determined in a study of T-cell reconstitution after alpha-beta-depleted transplantation in children. Overall study findings and caveats: At around two months after transplant, the alpha-beta T cells were reportedly derived from several hundred expanded clones that came from non-depleted graft cells. Surviving recipient T cells and thymic progenitors produced the high day-60 TCRbeta diversity seen in some patients. By one year post-transplant, T-cell counts and diversity largely arose from T cells that were newly produced.

Unique molecular identifiers tagged the TCRbeta library. TCRdb reprocessed the PCR reads with MiXCR, giving one entry per CDR3 protein. The sample holds several thousand distinct CDR3 sequences, roughly 14% seen once. CDR3 length: 15 amino acids. Trimming pared 1 base from V and 3 bases from J, leaving 8 bases between. In germline, CDR1 is SGHDT, CDR2 YYEEEE. Relative to its sample, this clonotype is large. The antigen is unknown. The chain has TRBV5-6 and TRBJ2-6; D call uncertain. The clonotype was recovered from a boy aged 5-17 years with acute lymphoblastic leukemia, due to receive a stem cell transplant. The sample was PBMCs, taken before TCRalphabeta/CD19-depleted stem cell transplant. The CDR3 DNA follows: TGTGCCAGCAGCTTGAGGATTCGTGGGGCCAACGTCCTGACTTTC. Encoded protein: CASSLRIRGANVLTF.